These 15 T cell receptor beta chains originate from one sample sequenced in a study of blood T cells in healthy people across ages. A second roughly 7 to 11 cycle PCR used barcoded and J-beta primers. From the 5' RACE reads, TCRdb called clonotypes with MiXCR, one entry per CDR3 protein. The sample holds 1.5 million to 2 million distinct CDR3 sequences, 35% to 50% seen once. The sample was blood. These receptors were taken from a human donor in good health.

J is TRBJ2-2 and V is TRBV10-3; 9 nucleotides match TRBD1. The CDR3 runs to 14 residues. In germline, CDR1 is ENHRY, CDR2 SYGVKD. The ends lost 7 bases at V and 6 bases at J; junction bases unmatched: 6. The CDR3 bases are TGTGCCATCAAACGGGACAGGGCCGCCGGGGAGCTGTTTTTT. This encodes CAIKRDRAAGELFF.

The chain is built from TRBV3-1 and TRBJ2-7; D is undetermined. Germline-derived CDR1 and CDR2 are LGHDT and YNNKEL (reference sequence). This CDR3 spans 12 amino acids. V was shortened by 0 bases and J by 7 bases, with 7 bases between the two germline ends. The CDR3 DNA sequence: TGTGCCAGCAGCCAAGATTTAGGGGAGCAGTACTTC. Its protein product is CASSQDLGEQYF.

This clonotype is a singleton in its sample. This chain links TRBV11-2 with TRBJ2-1; 7 nucleotides line up with TRBD2. This CDR3 spans 12 amino acids. The germline V gene has CDR1 SGHAT and CDR2 FQNNGV. The V gene end was trimmed by 6 bases and the J gene end by 9 bases; junction bases not matched to a gene: 5. This CDR3 reads CASSLLASEQFF. In DNA, the CDR3 is TGTGCCAGCAGTTTACTAGCGAGTGAGCAGTTCTTC.

Details on this clonotype: The CDR3 end shows no conserved phenylalanine or tryptophan, and so a read error is likely. The rearrangement links TRBV9 to TRBJ2-1; D unclear. Trimming took 0 bases from V and 5 from J, leaving 9 bases between them. Germline V gene sequence: CDR1 SGDLS, CDR2 YYNGEE. The CDR3 is made up of 14 amino acids. This CDR3 is CASSVGSADNEQFV. CDR3 nucleotides: TGTGCCAGCAGCGTAGGGTCGGCAGACAATGAGCAGTTCGTC.

Written as DNA, the CDR3 is TGTGCCAGCAGCTTAAGCGGGGGGTTGAACATTCAGTACTTC. It is translated as CASSLSGGLNIQYF. V is TRBV7-6 and J is TRBJ2-4; 9 nucleotides align to TRBD2. J was trimmed by 7 bases and V by 2 bases; bases with no gene match: 3. This CDR3 is 14 amino acids long. Germline values: CDR1 SGHVS, CDR2 FNYEAQ. The full variable domain, completed using reference TRBV7-6 and TRBJ2-4, is GAGVSQSPRYKVTKRGQDVALRCDPISGHVSLYWYRQALGQGPEFLTYFNYEAQQDKSGLPNDRFSAERPEGSISTLTIQRTEQRDSAMYRCASSLSGGLNIQYFGAGTRLSVL.

The chain carries TRBV12-3 or TRBV12-4 and TRBJ1-2; no definite D call. V lost 8 bases, J lost 2 bases, and 9 bases lay in between. The length of the CDR3 is 12 residues. The CDR3 spells CASATDNYGYTF. As DNA, the CDR3 is TGTGCCAGCGCGACCGACAACTATGGCTACACCTTC.

The chain carries TRBV6-2 or TRBV6-3 and TRBJ1-6; D remains ambiguous. CDR1 and CDR2 from the germline V gene are MNHEY and SVGEGT. The CDR3 sequence is 14 residues long. The V end was cut by 4 bases, the J end by 5 bases, with 9 bases between. DNA for the CDR3: TGTGCCAGCAGTTCAATTGGACATAATTCACCCCTCCACTTT. As protein: CASSSIGHNSPLHF.

The V gene is TRBV7-2, the J gene TRBJ2-5; D might be TRBD2 (7 bases). Trimming shortened V by 5 bases and J by 1 base, and 14 bases separated the two germline ends. Germline V gene lookup returns CDR1 SGHTA and CDR2 FQGNSA. The CDR3 sequence is 15 residues long. The CDR3 DNA reads as TGTGCCAGCAGCCCCTTCGGGGGGCCCCAAGAGACCCAGTACTTC. Its translation: CASSPFGGPQETQYF.

The J gene is TRBJ1-6, the V gene TRBV2; D remains unclear. CDR1 and CDR2 (germline): SNHLY, FYNNEI. The CDR3 covers 13 residues. The V end was cut by 6 bases, the J end by 9 bases, with 12 bases between. CDR3 sequence reads: CASRDDLVSPLHF. DNA of the CDR3: TGTGCCAGCAGGGACGACTTAGTTTCACCCCTCCACTTT. Looking up the rest from reference TRBV2 and TRBJ1-6 gives the full variable domain: EPEVTQTPSHQVTQMGQEVILRCVPISNHLYFYWYRQILGQKVEFLVSFYNNEISEKSEIFDDQFSVERPDGSNFTLKIRSTKLEDSAMYFCASRDDLVSPLHFGNGTRLTVT.

This clonotype has a handful of counts. The rearrangement links TRBV15 to TRBJ2-7; 11 positions agree with TRBD1. V shed 0 bases and J 7 bases; nucleotides not matched to a gene: 5. Germline V gene sequence: CDR1 LNHNV, CDR2 YYDKDF (reference sequence). The CDR3 loop spans 15 amino acids. The CDR3, as DNA: TGTGCCACCAGCAGAGATCTGGGACAGGGGGGGGAGCAGTACTTC. Amino acids: CATSRDLGQGGEQYF.

In DNA form, the CDR3 reads TGTGCCAGCAGACTGGACAGGGAGTTTAGCTCCTACAATGAGCAGTTCTTC. Encoded protein: CASRLDREFSSYNEQFF. This chain connects TRBV6-2 or TRBV6-3 to TRBJ2-1; 8 bases align to TRBD1. V gave up 6 bases and J gave up 0 bases; unmatched junction bases: 10. There are 17 residues in the CDR3. Germline CDR1 reads MNHEY; CDR2 reads SVGEGT.

Concerning this clonotype: The junction and the germline gene differ at one end; a read error may be behind it. The J gene is TRBJ2-3, the V gene TRBV13; 10 nucleotides match TRBD2. The V gene's germline CDR1 is PRHDT and CDR2 FYEKMQ (reference sequence). This CDR3 spans 14 amino acids. The CDR3 region is CASSETSGHHTQYF. For the CDR3, the DNA is TGTGCCAGCAGCGAGACTAGCGGGCACCATACACAGTATTTT.

The sample holds a few counts of this clonotype. V usage is TRBV4-3 and J usage is TRBJ2-7; D not certain. Germline V gene sequence: CDR1 LGHNA, CDR2 YSLEER. This CDR3 has 15 residues. Between the trimmed V and J ends, which lost 0 bases and 0 bases, there was a span of 9 bases. The CDR3 reads CASSQEGIVSYEQYF. In DNA form, the CDR3 reads TGCGCCAGCAGCCAAGAGGGGATCGTCTCCTACGAGCAGTACTTC.

V and J are TRBV7-2 and TRBJ2-1; 7 bases map to TRBD2. V was clipped by 5 bases and J by 7 bases; unmatched bases: 14. CDR3 length: 16 amino acids. Germline CDR1 and CDR2: SGHTA and FQGNSA. The DNA for the CDR3 is TGTGCCAGCAGCACCCGTAGAGCGGGGAGGCCAAATGAGCAGTTCTTC. The encoded protein is CASSTRRAGRPNEQFF.

This clonotype showed up many times. The chain recombines TRBV12-3 or TRBV12-4 with TRBJ2-5; possibly TRBD2 for D (5 bases). The CDR3 has 16 residues. The ends were cut back, 7 bases at V and 2 bases at J, with 20 bases in the middle. DNA of the CDR3: TGTGCCAGCACCCTCTCCGGGCAGGCGGGTCAAGAGACCCAGTACTTC. Translated: CASTLSGQAGQETQYF.